This T cell receptor beta chain is from a study of blood T cell repertoires in COVID-19. The length of the CDR3 is 17 residues. Germline values: CDR1 ENHRY, CDR2 SYGVKD. V gave up 3 bases and J gave up 7 bases; unmatched junction bases: 12. Sequencing used immunoSEQ multiplex PCR; TCRdb keeps in-frame clones, though not all of them. The sample lists around 340,000 clones, 80% to 90% seen once, with about 4.2% in the top ten. The clonotype comes from a woman aged 35 to 49 with acute COVID-19. The sequenced sample was PBMCs or T cells enriched from blood (not recorded which). This chain links TRBV10-3 with TRBJ1-6; TRBD1 matches 7 bases. The CDR3 loop is CAISERGPAFENSPLHF. CDR3 DNA sequence: TGTGCCATCAGTGAAAGGGGGCCTGCTTTTGAAAATTCACCCCTCCACTTT.